The 15 T cell receptor beta chains below come from one sample, sequenced in a study of blood T cell repertoires in COVID-19. Clones were read by immunoSEQ multiplex PCR, and TCRdb kept only the in-frame ones, dropping some. The table has 200,000 or so clones, approximately 90% seen once; the top ten hold 2% to 2.5%. The sequencing sample was made of PBMCs or T cells enriched from blood (not recorded which). The receptors were sampled from a woman aged 40 to 50 with acute COVID-19.

The chain is built from TRBV2 and TRBJ2-3; 7 bases match TRBD2. The germline CDR1 and CDR2 sequences are SNHLY and FYNNEI. Trimming at V came to 6 bases and at J to 6 bases, leaving 12 bases not matched to a gene. The CDR3 has 15 residues. Here the CDR3 reads CASRTPGGTADTQYF. Written as DNA, the CDR3 is TGTGCCAGCAGGACCCCCGGGGGGACTGCGGATACGCAGTATTTT.

V gene TRBV11-2 combines with J gene TRBJ2-7; D is perhaps TRBD1 (7 bases). The CDR3 length is 15 residues. Between the trimmed V and J ends, which lost 3 bases and 7 bases, there was a span of 19 bases. Germline assignment: CDR1 SGHAT and CDR2 FQNNGV. Here the CDR3 reads CASSFGVRGEEEQYF. Here the CDR3 DNA reads TGTGCCAGCAGCTTCGGTGTCAGGGGGGAAGAAGAGCAGTACTTC.

This clone was detected once. This chain links TRBV19 with TRBJ1-2; TRBD1 might be the D (6 bases). The CDR3 consists of 15 residues. Germline assignment: CDR1 LNHDA and CDR2 SQIVND (reference sequence). V shed 3 bases and J shed 1 base, with 12 bases lying between them. In DNA, the CDR3 is TGTGCCAGTAGTATGGGGGCAGTAGGTAACTATGGCTACACCTTC. Protein sequence: CASSMGAVGNYGYTF.

This clone was seen a single time. The rearrangement links TRBV9 to TRBJ1-3; D unclear. V dropped 0 bases and J dropped 7 bases, with 14 bases sitting between them. The CDR3 length is 15 residues. The germline V gene encodes CDR1 SGDLS and CDR2 YYNGEE. CDR3 in amino acids: CASSVDPGLGNTIYF. The CDR3 DNA reads as TGTGCCAGCAGCGTAGATCCGGGTCTCGGTAACACCATATATTTT.

V usage is TRBV7-9 and J usage is TRBJ2-3; D may be TRBD2 (7 bases). The V gene lost 5 bases and the J gene lost 7 bases, with 19 bases spanning the gap. Germline CDR1 reads SEHNR; CDR2 reads FQNEAQ (reference sequence). This CDR3 has 15 residues. This chain's CDR3 is CASSQRGGGGYTQYF. CDR3 coding DNA: TGTGCCAGCAGCCAACGGGGCGGGGGCGGATATACGCAGTATTTT. Based on the CDR3 plus reference TRBV7-9 and TRBJ2-3, the full variable domain is DTGVSQNPRHKITKRGQNVTFRCDPISEHNRLYWYRQTLGQGPEFLTYFQNEAQLEKSRLLSDRFSAERPKGSFSTLEIQRTEQGDSAMYLCASSQRGGGGYTQYFGPGTRLTVL.

The chain combines TRBV4-1 with TRBJ2-5; 13 bases match TRBD2. CDR3 length equals 16 residues. Germline V gene lookup returns CDR1 MGHRA and CDR2 YSYEKL. J was trimmed by 4 bases and V by 1 base; bases with no gene match: 3. Written as DNA, the CDR3 is TGCGCCAGCAGCCAAGGGGGACTAGCGGGGTTAGAGACCCAGTACTTC. Protein product: CASSQGGLAGLETQYF.

The chain carries TRBV11-3 and TRBJ1-1, with a tentative D call TRBD1 (5 bases). Germline-derived CDR1 and CDR2 are SGHNT and YENEEA. V lost 8 bases and J lost 6, with 16 bases in between. This CDR3 is built from 13 residues. CDR3 amino acids: CASGDSSPAEAFF. The CDR3 nucleotides read TGTGCCAGCGGAGACAGCTCGCCCGCTGAAGCTTTCTTT.

The CDR3 DNA is TGTGCCAGCTCATCTACAGGGGGCGTCGGCACCGGGGAGCTGTTTTTT. Its translation: CASSSTGGVGTGELFF. V gene TRBV18 combines with J gene TRBJ2-2; TRBD1 matches at 9 bases. V dropped 5 bases and J dropped 4; count of bases not matched to a gene: 8. Per the germline V gene, CDR1 is KGHSH and CDR2 is LQKENI. This CDR3 spans 16 amino acids.

V and J are TRBV25-1 and TRBJ1-6, with unresolved D. Germline V gives CDR1 MGHDK, CDR2 SYGVNS. Trimming shortened V by 4 bases and J by 7 bases, and 8 bases separated the two germline ends. There are 13 residues in the CDR3. The CDR3 region has the DNA TGTGCCAGCAGTGGGCTACAGAATTCACCCCTCCACTTT. This encodes CASSGLQNSPLHF.

This rearrangement joins TRBV6-4 to TRBJ2-1; TRBD2 matches 9 bases. Germline V gives CDR1 MRHNA, CDR2 SNTAGT. The CDR3 covers 15 residues. V gave up 6 bases and J gave up 2 bases; unmatched junction bases: 5. Written as DNA, the CDR3 is TGTGCCAGCAGGATGGTAGCGGGGGCCTACAATGAGCAGTTCTTC. It codes for CASRMVAGAYNEQFF.

The chain has TRBV7-2 and TRBJ2-3; D is uncertain. Trimming left V 4 bases short and J 2 bases short, with 10 bases between. The CDR3 is made up of 14 amino acids. Germline CDR1 is SGHTA and CDR2 is FQGNSA. CDR3 in DNA: TGTGCCAGCAGCTCCCGACTCCTCACAGATACGCAGTATTTT. Translated, it gives CASSSRLLTDTQYF.

This clone was counted between two and nine times. The chain is built from TRBV2 and TRBJ1-5, with a weak D call TRBD1 (5 bases). The V and J ends lost 5 bases and 0 bases respectively, with 8 bases between them. Per the germline V gene, CDR1 is SNHLY and CDR2 is FYNNEI. The CDR3 runs 14 residues. The CDR3 region is CASSSDSSNQPQHF. CDR3 bases: TGTGCCAGCAGTAGTGACAGTAGCAATCAGCCCCAGCATTTT.

This clone has only one observation. Here the CDR3 DNA reads TGTGCCAGCAGTTCCGACAGGGATGCTGGCTACACCTTC. It yields the protein CASSSDRDAGYTF. This sequence joins TRBV12-3 or TRBV12-4 and TRBJ1-2, with 7 bases that match TRBD1. The CDR3 has 13 residues. V gave up 4 bases and J gave up 7 bases; unmatched junction bases: 6.

This chain joins TRBV27 and TRBJ2-1; TRBD1 might be the D (6 bases). The CDR3 has 15 residues. Trimming removed 2 bases at V and 5 bases at J, with 13 bases between. Germline V gene sequence: CDR1 MNHEY, CDR2 SMNVEV (reference sequence). CDR3 region: CASSLRGQKDNEQFF. The CDR3 DNA reads as TGTGCCAGCAGTTTACGAGGACAGAAAGACAATGAGCAGTTCTTC.

The rearrangement uses TRBV7-2 and TRBJ1-3, with D perhaps matching TRBD1 (5 bases). The V and J ends lost 6 bases and 3 bases respectively, with 15 bases between them. The CDR3 sequence is 15 residues long. CDR1 and CDR2 (germline): SGHTA, FQGNSA. The CDR3 nucleotides read TGTGCCAGCAGACAAAAGGCCGGGGGTGGAAACACCATATATTTT. It encodes CASRQKAGGGNTIYF.